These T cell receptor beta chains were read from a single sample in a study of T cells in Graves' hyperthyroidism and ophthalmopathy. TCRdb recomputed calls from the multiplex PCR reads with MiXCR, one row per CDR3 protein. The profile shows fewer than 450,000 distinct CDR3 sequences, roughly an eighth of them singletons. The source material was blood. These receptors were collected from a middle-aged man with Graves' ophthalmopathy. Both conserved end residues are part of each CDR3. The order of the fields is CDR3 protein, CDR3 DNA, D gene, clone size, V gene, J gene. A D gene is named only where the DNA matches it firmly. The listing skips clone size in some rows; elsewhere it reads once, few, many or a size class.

CASSTRGGSTEAFF,TGTGCCAGTAGTACCCGAGGGGGATCCACTGAAGCTTTCTTT,.,.,TRBV19,TRBJ1-1
CASSRGLAAGPNEQFF,TGTGCCAGCAGTAGGGGACTAGCGGCGGGTCCCAATGAGCAGTTCTTC,TRBD2,once,TRBV12-3/TRBV12-4,TRBJ2-1
CAWSFLRVGYTEAFF,TGTGCCTGGAGTTTCCTACGGGTCGGGTACACTGAAGCTTTCTTT,.,many,TRBV30,TRBJ1-1
CAWSRNREQETQYF,TGTGCCTGGAGCAGAAACCGGGAGCAAGAGACCCAGTACTTC,.,.,TRBV30,TRBJ2-5
CSVTPGQGNYGYTF,TGCAGCGTTACCCCAGGGCAGGGCAACTATGGCTACACCTTC,.,many,TRBV29-1,TRBJ1-2
CASTLSGSNQPQHF,TGTGCCAGTACGTTAAGTGGGAGCAATCAGCCCCAGCATTTT,.,many,TRBV2,TRBJ1-5
CASSHAEETQYF,TGTGCCAGCAGCCATGCAGAAGAGACCCAGTACTTC,.,few,TRBV16,TRBJ2-5
CASETGTGGSPLHF,TGTGCCAGTGAAACCGGGACCGGCGGTTCACCCCTCCACTTT,.,.,TRBV19,TRBJ1-6
CASSPAGDTGELFF,TGCGCCAGCAGCCCAGCGGGAGACACCGGGGAGCTGTTTTTT,TRBD2,many,TRBV5-1,TRBJ2-2
CASNDGGVQETQYF,TGTGCCAGTAATGACGGGGGCGTCCAAGAGACCCAGTACTTC,.,.,TRBV19,TRBJ2-5
CASSPGGLQGGYGYTF,TGTGCCAGCAGCCCTGGCGGTCTACAGGGAGGATATGGCTACACCTTC,.,many,TRBV7-2,TRBJ1-2
CASSIGTSGRGFYEQYF,TGTGCCAGTAGTATCGGAACTAGCGGGAGAGGGTTCTACGAGCAGTACTTC,TRBD2,.,TRBV19,TRBJ2-7
CSARGGTGGPYGYTF,TGCAGTGCTAGAGGAGGGACAGGGGGGCCATATGGCTACACCTTC,TRBD1,many,TRBV20-1,TRBJ1-2
CASILGSCTNTGELFF,TGTGCCAGCATTCTAGGGTCCTGCACCAACACCGGGGAGCTGTTTTTT,.,few,TRBV12-3/TRBV12-4,TRBJ2-2
CAISEKGGRNTGGEYQETQYF,TGTGCCATCAGTGAGAAAGGAGGAAGAAATACGGGGGGAGAGTACCAAGAGACCCAGTACTTC,TRBD2,many,TRBV10-3,TRBJ2-5
CASSLISGQANTEAFF,TGCGCCAGCAGCCTCATCTCGGGACAGGCTAACACTGAAGCTTTCTTT,TRBD1,many,TRBV4-1,TRBJ1-1
CASTRGSPNYGYTF,TGTGCCAGCACCCGGGGCTCGCCTAACTATGGCTACACCTTC,.,few,TRBV6-1,TRBJ1-2
CSADRGRTGELFF,TGCAGCGCCGACAGGGGGCGCACCGGGGAGCTGTTTTTT,TRBD1,.,TRBV29-1,TRBJ2-2
CASIPGLAGGGLPNEQFF,TGTGCCAGCATCCCGGGACTAGCGGGAGGTGGTCTGCCCAATGAGCAGTTCTTC,TRBD2,.,TRBV28,TRBJ2-1
CSVEWTGGTYNEQFF,TGCAGCGTTGAATGGACAGGGGGCACCTACAATGAGCAGTTCTTC,TRBD1,.,TRBV29-1,TRBJ2-1
CASKERGHTEAFF,TGTGCCAGCAAGGAAAGGGGACACACTGAAGCTTTCTTT,.,few,TRBV6-1,TRBJ1-1
CASSLGLPSYGYTF,TGTGCCAGCAGCTTGGGGCTCCCGAGCTATGGCTACACCTTC,.,.,TRBV5-6,TRBJ1-2
CASSQPTHTSTGELFF,TGCGCCAGCAGCCAACCAACCCACACAAGCACCGGGGAGCTGTTTTTT,.,few,TRBV4-1,TRBJ2-2
CASSQGLAGGLNTQYF,TGTGCCAGTAGTCAAGGACTAGCGGGAGGATTGAATACGCAGTATTTT,TRBD2,.,TRBV19,TRBJ2-3
CASSPRVGGGEQYF,TGTGCCAGCAGTCCCCGGGTCGGGGGGGGCGAGCAGTACTTC,TRBD2,.,TRBV3-1,TRBJ2-7
CASSQDLSISYEQYF,TGTGCCAGCAGCCAAGATTTATCCATATCCTACGAGCAGTACTTC,.,many,TRBV3-1,TRBJ2-7
CASSPPGPGNTIYF,TGTGCCAGCAGCCCACCCGGTCCTGGAAACACCATATATTTT,.,few,TRBV7-9,TRBJ1-3
CATSEGYNSPLHF,TGTGCCACCAGTGAAGGGTACAATTCACCCCTCCACTTT,.,.,TRBV24-1,TRBJ1-6
CASSIPGDRNYGYTF,TGTGCCAGTAGTATACCGGGCGACAGGAACTATGGCTACACCTTC,.,.,TRBV19,TRBJ1-2
CASSFWSNQPQHF,TGTGCCAGCAGTTTCTGGAGCAATCAGCCCCAGCATTTT,.,many,TRBV12-3/TRBV12-4,TRBJ1-5
CASSTGLGVADTQYF,TGTGCCAGCAGCACAGGACTAGGGGTCGCAGATACGCAGTATTTT,TRBD2,many,TRBV7-8,TRBJ2-3
CASRTTGAGSGQYF,TGTGCCAGCAGAACGACAGGGGCGGGGAGTGGGCAGTACTTC,TRBD1,few,TRBV12-3/TRBV12-4,TRBJ2-7
CASSMGTSGSETQYF,TGTGCCAGTAGTATGGGCACCAGTGGGAGTGAGACCCAGTACTTC,.,few,TRBV19,TRBJ2-5
CASTRGDSPLHF,TGCGCCAGCACCAGGGGGGATTCACCCCTCCACTTT,TRBD1,few,TRBV10-2,TRBJ1-6
CASSRRISYEQYF,TGTGCCAGCAGTCGCAGGATCTCCTACGAGCAGTACTTC,.,many,TRBV28,TRBJ2-7
CASSQMAGGPRGANVLTF,TGCGCCAGCAGCCAAATGGCGGGAGGGCCGAGGGGGGCCAACGTCCTGACTTTC,TRBD2,.,TRBV4-1,TRBJ2-6
CASSGDPETQYF,TGTGCCAGCAGCGGGGACCCAGAGACCCAGTACTTC,.,.,TRBV5-6,TRBJ2-5
CASSYSGAAGEKLFF,TGTGCCAGCAGTTACTCAGGGGCGGCGGGAGAAAAACTGTTTTTT,.,many,TRBV6-5,TRBJ1-4
CASSLTFTGELFF,TGCGCCAGCTCCTTGACGTTTACCGGGGAGCTGTTTTTT,.,.,TRBV10-1,TRBJ2-2
CSLSGTTSYEQYF,TGCAGCCTCTCCGGGACTACGTCCTACGAGCAGTACTTC,TRBD2,many,TRBV29-1,TRBJ2-7
CASSLGYNTGELFF,TGTGCCAGCAGTTTGGGGTATAATACCGGGGAGCTGTTTTTT,.,.,TRBV12-3/TRBV12-4,TRBJ2-2
CSVDRGQTQYF,TGCAGCGTCGACAGGGGGCAGACCCAGTACTTC,TRBD1,few,TRBV29-1,TRBJ2-5